The 14 T cell receptor beta chains below all came from one sample that was sequenced in a study of shared clonotypes between healthy human individuals. Naivety among CD8 cells was defined by CD45RO negativity and positive CCR7 selection, thereby excluding terminally differentiated effector memory CD45RA+ cells. Clones were read by immunoSEQ multiplex PCR, and TCRdb kept only the in-frame ones, dropping some. The data show around 1.9 million clones, about 94% seen once. The sample was naive CD8+ T cells from PBMCs. The source of these receptors is a man between 18 and 35 years old in good health. Some clones in this sample may be carry-over from other donors' samples.

The table lists this clone with a few counts. This same CDR3 is encoded by further DNA sequences in the sample. The genes are TRBV9 and TRBJ1-1; no clear D. With 0 bases removed from V and 1 base from J, the gap between germline ends came to 7 bases. Germline loops: CDR1 SGDLS, CDR2 YYNGEE. This CDR3 comprises 14 residues. CDR3 protein: CASSVGVRNTEAFF. The CDR3 nucleotides are TGTGCCAGCAGCGTAGGCGTCAGGAACACTGAAGCTTTCTTT.

The chain combines TRBV9 with TRBJ2-7, with D hard to call. Trimming shortened V by 0 bases and J by 5 bases, and 3 bases separated the two germline ends. The CDR3 runs 11 residues. Germline CDR1 SGDLS, CDR2 YYNGEE. This chain's CDR3 is CASSVANEQYF. In DNA, the CDR3 is TGTGCCAGCAGCGTAGCAAACGAGCAGTACTTC.

In regard to this clone: Additional DNA sequences in this sample encode the identical CDR3. DNA of the CDR3: TGTGCCAGCAGCGTAGGGAGTTCCGGGGCCAACGTCCTGACTTTC. Translation gives CASSVGSSGANVLTF. V gene TRBV9 combines with J gene TRBJ2-6; D call uncertain. The CDR3 consists of 15 residues. Germline assignment: CDR1 SGDLS and CDR2 YYNGEE. The ends were cut back, 0 bases at V and 4 bases at J, with 8 bases in the middle.

The chain employs TRBV7-9 and TRBJ2-1; D is unresolved. The CDR3 is 14 residues long. The germline CDR1 and CDR2 sequences are SEHNR and FQNEAQ (reference sequence). The ends were cut back, 5 bases at V and 0 bases at J, with 8 bases in the middle. The DNA for the CDR3 is TGTGCCAGCAGCGCAACCAGCTCCTACAATGAGCAGTTCTTC. Protein: CASSATSSYNEQFF.

The chain links TRBV6-6 to TRBJ2-3; no firm D call. CDR1 MNHNY and CDR2 SVGAGI come from the germline V gene (reference sequence). Trimming removed 2 bases from V and 1 base from J, with 10 bases in between. The CDR3 loop spans 15 amino acids. The CDR3 DNA reads TGTGCCAGCAGTTACCCCCAGGCCGGCACAGATACGCAGTATTTT. Its protein is CASSYPQAGTDTQYF.

A single count supports this clone. V usage is TRBV19 and J usage is TRBJ1-4, with 8 positions matching TRBD1. The CDR3 runs 15 residues. CDR1 and CDR2 (germline): LNHDA, SQIVND (reference sequence). With 5 bases clipped from V and 6 bases from J, the junction kept 8 bases outside the gene matches. CDR3 nucleotides: TGTGCCAGTAGTTTAATGGACAGGGAAGATGAAAAACTGTTTTTT. Translation gives CASSLMDREDEKLFF.

As for this clone: This sample also contains other DNA sequences that code for the same CDR3. This rearrangement joins TRBV9 to TRBJ1-5; D gene unclear. This CDR3 has 15 amino acids. Germline V gives CDR1 SGDLS, CDR2 YYNGEE. The ends were cut back, 2 bases at V and 0 bases at J, with 9 bases in the middle. The CDR3 protein is CASSVDGLSNQPQHF. CDR3 nucleotide sequence: TGTGCCAGCAGCGTCGACGGACTTAGCAATCAGCCCCAGCATTTT.

The CDR3 nucleotides are TGTGCCAGCGATGCCCGCAGAAACCTTGAAGGGGGGCAGTTCTTC. Translated: CASDARRNLEGGQFF. The V gene is TRBV2, the J gene TRBJ2-1, with D maybe TRBD1 (6 bases). The V and J ends lost 8 bases and 12 bases respectively, with 26 bases between them. The germline gives CDR1 SNHLY, CDR2 FYNNEI. CDR3 length: 15 amino acids.

The chain combines TRBV28 with TRBJ1-1; the D gene is possibly TRBD1 (6 bases). The CDR3 covers 14 residues. The germline V and J ends were trimmed by 6 bases and 4 bases, with 15 bases remaining between them. The germline CDR1 and CDR2 sequences are MDHEN and SYDVKM. Written as DNA, the CDR3 is TGTGCCAGCAGCCCGGCCCAGGGGAGCACTGAAGCTTTCTTT. Encoded protein: CASSPAQGSTEAFF.

The chain joins TRBV7-9 to TRBJ2-7; TRBD2 aligns across 12 bases. The CDR3 runs 16 residues. With V trimmed by 4 bases and J by 6 bases, 10 bases remained unmatched. The V gene's germline CDR1 is SEHNR and CDR2 FQNEAQ (reference sequence). The CDR3: CASSSRTSGISAEQYF. Written as DNA, the CDR3 is TGTGCCAGCAGCTCTAGGACTAGCGGGATTTCCGCCGAGCAGTACTTC.

The chain employs TRBV27 and TRBJ2-3; 11 positions match TRBD2. The CDR3 is 19 residues long. With V trimmed by 7 bases and J by 1 base, 16 bases remained unmatched. The germline CDR1 and CDR2 sequences are MNHEY and SMNVEV (reference sequence). The CDR3 protein is CASTASGRKRGRGTDTQYF. Written as DNA, the CDR3 is TGTGCCAGCACCGCTAGCGGGAGGAAAAGGGGCCGGGGCACAGATACGCAGTATTTT.

The V and J genes are TRBV6-1 and TRBJ2-3, with D possibly being TRBD1 (5 bases). This CDR3 contains 13 residues. Deletions cut 7 bases from V and 3 bases from J, with 11 bases between. CDR1 is MNHNS and CDR2 is SASEGT in the germline V gene. The DNA for the CDR3 is TGTGCCAGCATTCCTCCAGGGACAGATACGCAGTATTTT. This encodes CASIPPGTDTQYF.

This chain joins TRBV9 and TRBJ2-3; possibly TRBD2 for D (5 bases). V was trimmed by 2 bases and J by 2 bases, leaving 18 bases between them. The CDR3 loop spans 17 amino acids. Germline CDR1 and CDR2: SGDLS and YYNGEE. DNA of the CDR3: TGTGCCAGCAGCGTCCAGGCTAGCCCATTTAACACAGATACGCAGTATTTT. Amino acid sequence: CASSVQASPFNTDTQYF.

This chain links TRBV7-6 with TRBJ1-4; TRBD1 matches at 10 bases. V was clipped by 5 bases and J by 1 base; unmatched bases: 4. This CDR3 has 16 residues. Germline V gives CDR1 SGHVS, CDR2 FNYEAQ. The CDR3 spells CASSLRDRGTNEKLFF. CDR3 in DNA: TGTGCCAGCAGCCTCCGGGACAGGGGAACTAATGAAAAACTGTTTTTT.